The clone carrying this TCR beta chain turned up a few times. The antigen remains undetermined. Documented treatment: approximately 9-day PBMC culture with coronavirus spike peptide pools or control peptides (ViraFEST assay). After being plated at two million per well, PBMCs were cultured with roughly 9.5 IU/ml IL-2 and around 9.3 ug/ml peptide pools. This entry belongs to a study of vaccination and CD4 T cells after COVID-19. Study summary: In culture, cells were exposed to overlapping spike peptides from SARS-CoV-2, HCoV-NL63, HCoV-OC43 and HCoV-229E. Cultures that served as controls received a CEFX pool, an HIV-1 Nef pool, or no peptide.

Oncomine TCR Beta short-read sequencing was applied to DNA from cultured CD4+ T cells. Using its own MiXCR run on the PCR reads, TCRdb lists one record per CDR3 protein. The sample consists of approximately 20,000 distinct CDR3 sequences, about 21% of them appearing once. Study results and caveats: The study examined relatively few convalescent patients and included no early post-infection timepoints.

This CDR3 spans 14 amino acids. Germline CDR1 SGHRS, CDR2 YFSETQ. V dropped 0 bases and J dropped 4 bases, with 8 bases sitting between them. Sequenced material: cultured CD4+ T cells from blood. This chain connects TRBV5-1 to TRBJ1-3, with D unclear. The receptor's source is a human donor with COVID-19. The CDR3 DNA follows: TGCGCCAGCAGCTTGGGGACCGCCGGAAACACCATATATTTT. Protein sequence: CASSLGTAGNTIYF.